The clone carrying this T cell receptor (beta chain) appeared once. Libraries were prepared by immunoSEQ multiplex PCR; TCRdb keeps only in-frame clonotypes and omits some of them. In the table there are fewer than 50,000 clones, less than 80% of which are singletons. The CDR3 runs to 13 residues. Germline V CDR1 and CDR2: LGHDT, YNNKEL (reference sequence). The ends were cut back, 3 bases at V and 8 bases at J, with 8 bases in the middle. The sample originates from a study of blood T cell repertoires in COVID-19. Looking at the study overall: Nucleic acid was either cDNA or gDNA, and it came from T cells, B-cell-depleted T cells, or PBMCs.

Specimen: peripheral blood. The chain is built from TRBV3-1 (or the pseudogene TRBV3-2) and TRBJ1-6; no clear D gene. The sequence derives from a man in his sixties or seventies with COVID-19, enrolled during active disease. The CDR3 loop reads CASSQGLYSPLHF. Here the CDR3 DNA reads TGTGCCAGCAGCCAGGGCCTTTATTCACCCCTCCACTTT.